This TCR beta chain was sequenced in a study of shared clonotypes between healthy human individuals (dated by TCRdb to 2020 to 2021). A note on the overall study: The cohort included three men and a couple of women between 18 and 49 years of age. To estimate repertoire size and how much clonotypes are shared between individuals, the study performed deep sequencing of blood TCR repertoires from five healthy adults. For each donor, CD4 naive and CD4 memory were each run on three plates, CD8 naive on two plates, and CD8 memory on one plate. Each donor's leukapheresis produced roughly between about 0.8 and 10 billion PBMCs. Libraries were prepared and TCR repertoires were sequenced by different laboratories using diverse techniques, in order to increase sequencing depth and limit assay-specific biases.

With regard to this clone: This clone's antigen is unknown. No base qualities exist here, and no much larger clone lies one base off it.

Findings and caveats that apply to the study as a whole: Because the study included a small number of donors, the genetic and exposure-history diversity represented was limited. Sharing across several donors was observed for around 5% of naive CD4, 3% to 3.5% of naive CD8, 2% to 2.5% of memory CD4, and roughly 0.43% of memory CD8 clonotypes. Naive subsets generally had larger estimated clonotype richness than memory subsets did. Even with the large sequencing depth, rarefaction of the sorted-subset datasets indicated that sequencing was incomplete. Pairwise subsampling led to the expectation that sequencing depth would affect the degree of clonotype sharing among donors. Compared with non-shared clonotypes, the clonotypes found in all four sorted-subset donors had higher generation probabilities. Sampling was restricted to blood, and TCR repertoires in tissues likely differ from the TCR repertoires found in blood.

The germline V gene provides CDR1 SGHDT and CDR2 YYEEEE. The junction shows trimming of 0 bases on V and 3 bases on J, plus 6 bases between the germline ends. Measured from the cysteine to the phenylalanine, the CDR3 is 13 residues long. CDR3 DNA only is kept here, 39 bases in frame from base 1. The donors were healthy, HIV-negative adults who had no recently reported acute infections or vaccinations. All donors were Caucasian adults living in Nashville, Tennessee, USA. CD4+ T cells were enriched through magnetic negative selection, after which naive cells were positively selected on CD45RA and the remaining negative fraction served as the memory subset. Blood was obtained by leukapheresis, after which PBMCs were separated by Ficoll-Histopaque density gradient centrifugation and cryopreserved in liquid nitrogen vapor phase. Analytical flow cytometry was used to check the purity and quantity of every magnetically sorted T cell population. Genomic DNA was isolated from each sorted fraction and quantified by UV absorbance on a Nanodrop 2000c.

TCR CDR3 regions were amplified from genomic DNA by multiplex PCR using the deep immunoSEQ assay. Extracted genomic DNA from each cell subset was spread evenly across all wells of several immunoSEQ 96-well plates, with each plate serving as a replicate. Each replicate PCR for sorted subsets received roughly 0.2 ug genomic DNA, equal to roughly 33,000 T cell genomes. Purified libraries were quantified with a Qubit 3.0 fluorometer, sized on a Bioanalyzer 2100, and re-quantified with the KAPA Library Quantification kit. Each immunoSEQ 96-well plate was sequenced on its own single-read 150-cycle Illumina NextSeq 550 flow cell. The original methods were these. The immunoSEQ output contained only junctional sequences without quality scores, so filtering could not match that applied to full-length reads. Sequences were annotated with PyIR, a Python wrapper for IgBLAST v1.9, using IMGT germline references to assign V/J genes and CDR3. Reads with weak V/J assignments (E-value above 1e-6), missing CDR3, stop codons, out-of-frame junctions, or ambiguous translated residues were removed. V3J clonotypes were defined as sequences sharing the same inferred V gene, J gene, and CDR3 amino acid sequence. To compute the percentage overlap between repertoires, the number of shared unique clonotypes was divided by the size of the smaller repertoire. Richness of each repertoire was evaluated using RTK rarefaction, the Chao1 estimator, and Recon v2.1 estimates of unobserved clonotypes. Generation probabilities were computed with OLGA for all TCRbeta clonotypes obtained by the gDNA method from a handful of donors. TCRdb mirrors the immuneACCESS table, restricted to in-frame sequences. Some clones are absent from its copies; in checked studies, under half trace to an unresolved V gene, and the reason for the others is unknown. The DNA was the basis for D and trimming; V, J and clone size are from that table. This sample has 780,000 or so clones in its table, and 55% to 80% of those were observed once. The top ten hold about 1.7% of the sample.

The chain is encoded by TRBV5-6 joined to TRBJ1-2, with TRBD1 as a weak D call on 5 bases. Sequences were obtained from memory CD4+ T cells sorted from blood. The sample's cell subset or site label, in plain terms: CD45RA-negative fraction. This receptor was identified in a young woman in good health. The nucleotide sequence is given as TGTGCCAGCAGCTTGGGCAGGGACTATGGCTACACCTTC. This yields the protein CASSLGRDYGYTF.